The 6 T cell receptor beta chains below come from one sample, sequenced in a study of T cell repertoires in cytomegalovirus infection. One entry per CDR3 protein results from TCRdb running MiXCR on the reads. The sample holds roughly 310,000 distinct CDR3 sequences, about a sixth seen once. The sample taken for sequencing was PBMCs. These receptors originate from a human donor in good health (CMV status not recorded). Some clones in this sample may be carry-over from other donors' samples.

The J gene is TRBJ1-1, the V gene TRBV7-2; D remains ambiguous. The CDR3 is 13 residues long. The V and J ends lost 5 bases and 4 bases respectively, with 11 bases between them. Germline CDR1 reads SGHTA; CDR2 reads FQGNSA. The CDR3 is CASSGTFGTEAFF. DNA for the CDR3: TGTGCCAGCAGCGGAACGTTTGGCACTGAAGCTTTCTTT.

Ten or more counts support this clonotype. The chain is built from TRBV7-8 and TRBJ2-7; 7 positions agree with TRBD1. The CDR3 runs to 17 residues. Germline V gene lookup returns CDR1 SGHVS and CDR2 FQNEAQ. V lost 5 bases and J lost 0; bases outside the gene matches: 13. Here the CDR3 DNA reads TGTGCCAGCAGCCTCCGGACAGGAAGAAGTCTCTCCTACGAGCAGTACTTC. Its translation: CASSLRTGRSLSYEQYF.

This clonotype was seen ten or more times. The chain employs TRBV5-8 and TRBJ2-5, with D perhaps TRBD2 (6 bases). The CDR3 runs to 14 residues. Looked up from germline, CDR1 is SGHTS and CDR2 is YDEGEE. The ends were cut back, 2 bases at V and 1 base at J, with 9 bases in the middle. CDR3 nucleotide sequence: TGTGCCAGCAGCTTCGGGGGACTCCAAGAGACCCAGTACTTC. It codes for CASSFGGLQETQYF. Complete variable domain (other parts from reference TRBV5-8 and TRBJ2-5): EAGVTQSPTHLIKTRGQQATLRCSPISGHTSVYWYQQALGLGLQFLLWYDEGEERNRGNFPPRFSGRQFPNYSSELNVNALELEDSALYLCASSFGGLQETQYFGPGTRLLVL.

Ten or more counts support this clonotype. The genes are TRBV28 and TRBJ1-4; TRBD1 might be the D (6 bases). V was pared by 3 bases and J by 7 bases, with 18 bases between. Germline V gene data show CDR1 as MDHEN and CDR2 as SYDVKM. This CDR3 is built from 16 residues. In DNA, the CDR3 is TGTGCCAGCAGTTTCTACGATACGGGGGCAATTGAAAAACTGTTTTTT. Amino acids: CASSFYDTGAIEKLFF.

This chain uses TRBV20-1 with TRBJ2-5, with 9 bases identical to TRBD2. The J segment lost 5 bases and the V segment lost 1 base, leaving 11 bases of the junction unmatched. The germline V gene encodes CDR1 DFQATT and CDR2 SNEGSKA (reference sequence). This CDR3 is built from 16 residues. CDR3 loop: CSARGLRAGGWETQYF. Here the CDR3 DNA reads TGCAGTGCTAGAGGCCTTCGGGCGGGGGGGTGGGAGACCCAGTACTTC.

Ten or more counts support this clonotype. The gene calls are TRBV10-3 and TRBJ2-1; D remains ambiguous. V was trimmed by 0 bases and J by 9 bases, leaving 6 bases between them. Germline V lookup: CDR1 ENHRY, CDR2 SYGVKD. The CDR3 is 12 residues long. CDR3 protein: CAISESVGEQFF. Written as DNA, the CDR3 is TGTGCCATCAGTGAGTCGGTGGGTGAGCAGTTCTTC.